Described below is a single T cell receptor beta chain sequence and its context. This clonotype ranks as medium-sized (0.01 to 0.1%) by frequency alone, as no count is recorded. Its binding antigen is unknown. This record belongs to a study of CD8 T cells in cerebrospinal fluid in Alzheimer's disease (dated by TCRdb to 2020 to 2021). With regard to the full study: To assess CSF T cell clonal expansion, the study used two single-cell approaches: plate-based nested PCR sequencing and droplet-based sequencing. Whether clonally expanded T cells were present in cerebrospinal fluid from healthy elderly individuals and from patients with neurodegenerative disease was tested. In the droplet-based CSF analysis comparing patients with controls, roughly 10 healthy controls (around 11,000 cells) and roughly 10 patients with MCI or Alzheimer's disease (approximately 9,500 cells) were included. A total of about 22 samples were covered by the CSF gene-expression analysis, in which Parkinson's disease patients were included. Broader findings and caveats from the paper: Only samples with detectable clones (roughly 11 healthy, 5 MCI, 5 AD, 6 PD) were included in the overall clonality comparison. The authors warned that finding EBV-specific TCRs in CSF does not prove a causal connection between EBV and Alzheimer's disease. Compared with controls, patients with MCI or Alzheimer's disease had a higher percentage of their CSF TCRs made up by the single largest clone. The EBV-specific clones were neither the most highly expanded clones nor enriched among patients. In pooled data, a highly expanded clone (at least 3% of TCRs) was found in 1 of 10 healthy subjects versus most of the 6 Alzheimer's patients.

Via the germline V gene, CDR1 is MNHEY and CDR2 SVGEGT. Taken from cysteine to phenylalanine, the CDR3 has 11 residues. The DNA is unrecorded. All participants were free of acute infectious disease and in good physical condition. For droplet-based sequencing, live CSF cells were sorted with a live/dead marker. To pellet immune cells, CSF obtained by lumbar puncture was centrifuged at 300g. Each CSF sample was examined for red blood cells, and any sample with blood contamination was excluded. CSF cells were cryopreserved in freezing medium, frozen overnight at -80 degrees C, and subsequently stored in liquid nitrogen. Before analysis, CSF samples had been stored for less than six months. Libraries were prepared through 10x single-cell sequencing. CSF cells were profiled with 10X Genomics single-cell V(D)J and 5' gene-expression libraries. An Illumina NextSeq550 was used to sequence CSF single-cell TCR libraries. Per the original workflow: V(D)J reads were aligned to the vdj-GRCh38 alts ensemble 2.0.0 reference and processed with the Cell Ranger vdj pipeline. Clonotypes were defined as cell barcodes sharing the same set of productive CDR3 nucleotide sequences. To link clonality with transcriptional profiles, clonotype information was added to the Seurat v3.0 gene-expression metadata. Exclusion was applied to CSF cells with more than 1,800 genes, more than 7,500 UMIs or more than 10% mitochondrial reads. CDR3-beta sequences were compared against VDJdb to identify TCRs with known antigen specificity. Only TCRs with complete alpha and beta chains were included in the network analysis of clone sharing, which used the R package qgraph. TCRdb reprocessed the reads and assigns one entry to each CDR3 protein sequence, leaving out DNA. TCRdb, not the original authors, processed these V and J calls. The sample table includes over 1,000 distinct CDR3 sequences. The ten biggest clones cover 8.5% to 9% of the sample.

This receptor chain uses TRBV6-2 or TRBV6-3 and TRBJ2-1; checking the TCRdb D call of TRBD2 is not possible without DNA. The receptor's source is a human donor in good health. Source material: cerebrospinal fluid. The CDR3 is CASSQGPTTFF.